Below, 24 T cell receptor beta chains from the same sample are listed, as sequenced in a study of T cell changes during pregnancy in multiple sclerosis. The repertoire was sequenced with immunoSEQ multiplex PCR; TCRdb's copy has only in-frame clones and lacks some. Counted here are roughly 40,000 clones, roughly 90% occurring once; the ten biggest clones make up 7.8%. The material was CD8+ T cells from peripheral blood mononuclear cells, obtained before pregnancy. Every receptor here comes from a female donor with multiple sclerosis, enrolled in a pregnancy study.

The chain joins TRBV14 to TRBJ2-7, with D unclear. The germline CDR1 and CDR2 sequences are SGHDN and FVKESK. V was pared by 4 bases and J by 0 bases, with 7 bases between. The CDR3 is made up of 13 amino acids. The CDR3 DNA is TGTGCCAGCAGCCCCGTCGGCTCCTACGAGCAGTACTTC. This gives the protein CASSPVGSYEQYF.

This chain connects TRBV9 to TRBJ2-1, with TRBD2 matching over 12 bases. Per the germline V gene, CDR1 is SGDLS and CDR2 is YYNGEE. With 4 bases clipped from V and 7 bases from J, the junction kept 9 bases outside the gene matches. This CDR3 region has 16 residues. The CDR3 DNA reads TGTGCCAGCAGCCCCGCGGCCACTAGCGGGAGGAATGAGCAGTTCTTC. Translated: CASSPAATSGRNEQFF.

The chain couples TRBV7-8 to TRBJ2-7; the D gene is possibly TRBD2 (7 bases). Germline values: CDR1 SGHVS, CDR2 FQNEAQ. With 4 bases removed from V and 3 bases from J, the gap between germline ends came to 16 bases. The CDR3 extends over 15 amino acids. The CDR3 loop reads CASSSTQGLLYEQYF. The CDR3 DNA follows: TGTGCCAGCAGCTCGACACAGGGACTACTCTACGAGCAGTACTTC. Combining the CDR3 with reference TRBV7-8 and TRBJ2-7 gives the whole variable domain GAGVSQSPRYKVAKRGQDVALRCDPISGHVSLFWYQQALGQGPEFLTYFQNEAQLDKSGLPSDRFFAERPEGSVSTLKIQRTQQEDSAVYLCASSSTQGLLYEQYFGPGTRLTVT.

The gene calls are TRBV7-9 and TRBJ2-3, with D tentatively TRBD2 (6 bases). Germline values: CDR1 SEHNR, CDR2 FQNEAQ (reference sequence). The CDR3 runs 15 residues. The V and J ends lost 2 bases and 1 base respectively, with 10 bases between them. Here the CDR3 reads CASSLMRGRTDTQYF. The CDR3, as DNA: TGTGCCAGCAGCTTAATGCGGGGCCGCACAGATACGCAGTATTTT.

This clone was counted a single time. V gene TRBV4-3 combines with J gene TRBJ1-6; 8 bases match TRBD1. The ends lost 3 bases at V and 3 bases at J; junction bases unmatched: 1. The CDR3 sequence is 15 residues long. The V gene's germline CDR1 is LGHNA and CDR2 YSLEER. CDR3 nucleotide sequence: TGCGCCAGCAGCCACGGACAGGGCTATAATTCACCCCTCCACTTT. Its protein product is CASSHGQGYNSPLHF.

The gene calls are TRBV7-9 and TRBJ1-1; D is unresolved. Trimming left V 0 bases short and J 10 bases short, with 12 bases between. The CDR3 is 13 amino acids. Germline values: CDR1 SEHNR, CDR2 FQNEAQ (reference sequence). The CDR3 bases are TGTGCCAGCAGCTTAGCGCATGAGGCTGGAGCTTTCTTT. It codes for CASSLAHEAGAFF.

The chain employs TRBV27 and TRBJ2-7; D uncertain. V was pared by 3 bases and J by 1 base, with 7 bases between. Germline CDR1 and CDR2: MNHEY and SMNVEV (reference sequence). This CDR3 spans 13 amino acids. CDR3 in amino acids: CASSFPGSYEQYF. The CDR3 DNA is TGTGCCAGCAGTTTCCCCGGGTCCTACGAGCAGTACTTC.

The CDR3 loop reads CASSQFLAGGGSETQYF. The CDR3 DNA sequence: TGTGCCAGCAGCCAATTCCTAGCGGGAGGCGGGTCGGAGACCCAGTACTTC. The chain uses TRBV4-2 and TRBJ2-5; TRBD2 agrees at 11 bases. The V and J ends lost 2 bases and 5 bases, in that order; junction bases with no gene match: 10. The germline V gene encodes CDR1 LGHNA and CDR2 YNFKEQ. The CDR3 loop spans 17 amino acids.

This clone occurred a few times. The chain links TRBV7-2 to TRBJ2-5; TRBD2 matches at 8 bases. The V and J ends lost 1 base and 4 bases, in that order; junction bases with no gene match: 8. This CDR3 spans 16 amino acids. CDR1 is SGHTA and CDR2 is FQGNSA in the germline V gene. The DNA for the CDR3 is TGTGCCAGCAGCTTAGAGGTGGCGGGAGGTGTAGAGACCCAGTACTTC. This encodes CASSLEVAGGVETQYF.

The CDR3 bases are TGTGCCACCCTCGGGGATTACGGCTACACCTTC. It encodes CATLGDYGYTF. The rearrangement links TRBV6-1 to TRBJ1-2; the D is unclear. The CDR3 totals 11 residues. The V gene's germline CDR1 is MNHNS and CDR2 SASEGT. V was cut by 10 bases and J by 8 bases, with 14 bases left in between.

The V and J genes are TRBV9 and TRBJ2-3, with D possibly TRBD2 on 6 matching bases. Deletions cut 0 bases from V and 6 bases from J, with 8 bases between. The CDR3 spans 13 residues. Per germline, CDR1 SGDLS and CDR2 YYNGEE. CDR3 nucleotide sequence: TGTGCCAGCAGCGTAGTTGCGGGGGATACGCAGTATTTT. Residues: CASSVVAGDTQYF.

The chain joins TRBV9 to TRBJ2-1; 8 bases are shared with TRBD1. The V and J ends lost 4 bases and 15 bases, in that order; junction bases with no gene match: 6. CDR3 length: 11 residues. From germline, CDR1 is SGDLS and CDR2 YYNGEE. The CDR3 here is CASSSRTGLFF. The CDR3 region has the DNA TGTGCCAGCAGCTCTCGGACAGGGCTGTTCTTC.

This sequence joins TRBV6-1 and TRBJ2-1; D perhaps matches TRBD2 (5 bases). The CDR3 runs to 13 residues. The germline V gene encodes CDR1 MNHNS and CDR2 SASEGT. V lost 8 bases to trimming and J lost 4 bases, with 12 bases between them. CDR3 protein: CASDAGPYNEQFF. CDR3 coding DNA: TGTGCCAGCGACGCGGGTCCTTACAATGAGCAGTTCTTC.

This sequence joins TRBV29-1 and TRBJ2-1, with a possible D match to TRBD1 (6 bases). CDR1 is SQVTM, CDR2 ANQGSEA, per germline. CDR3 length: 12 residues. The CDR3 is CNTVSGGHEQFF. Written as DNA, the CDR3 is TGCAACACTGTAAGTGGGGGCCATGAGCAGTTCTTC.

J is TRBJ1-2 and V is TRBV6-6; D gene ambiguous. Germline V gives CDR1 MNHNY, CDR2 SVGAGI (reference sequence). Trimming removed 5 bases from V and 8 bases from J, with 21 bases in between. This CDR3 region has 15 residues. The CDR3 region has the DNA TGTGCCAGCAGTACTCAACCACCCCGATTCGAAGGCTACACCTTC. Translated, it gives CASSTQPPRFEGYTF.

The V gene is TRBV28, the J gene TRBJ1-3; a weak D match, TRBD1 (6 bases). The CDR3 is made up of 15 amino acids. V was clipped by 8 bases and J by 4 bases, with 18 bases between them. Germline-derived CDR1 and CDR2 are MDHEN and SYDVKM. CDR3 DNA: TGTGCCAGCTCCCCTATCGTGACAGGAGGAAACACCATATATTTT. Translated, it gives CASSPIVTGGNTIYF.

This clone was counted once. The chain joins TRBV21-1 to TRBJ2-1; TRBD1, as called in the table, went unchecked against the DNA. TRBV21-1 is annotated as a pseudogene. This CDR3 region has 15 residues. The CDR3: CASSIDRGPGNEQFF. CDR3 coding DNA: TGTGCCAGCAGCATCGACAGGGGGCCGGGGAATGAGCAGTTCTTC.

This rearrangement joins TRBV7-3 to TRBJ2-1; 11 bases agree with TRBD1. This CDR3 region has 16 residues. With 5 bases clipped from V and 7 bases from J, the junction kept 10 bases outside the gene matches. CDR1 is SGHTA and CDR2 is FQGTGA in the germline V gene. The CDR3 DNA is TGTGCCAGCAGCAAGGACAGGGGGCAATTGGGGAATGAGCAGTTCTTC. This encodes CASSKDRGQLGNEQFF.

The chain has TRBV4-2 and TRBJ1-1; D gene ambiguous. V was shortened by 0 bases and J by 6 bases, with 8 bases between the two germline ends. CDR1 and CDR2 from the germline V gene are LGHNA and YNFKEQ. This CDR3 contains 13 residues. The CDR3 DNA reads as TGTGCCAGCAGCCAAGACCGTTTCCCTGAAGCTTTCTTT. Its protein is CASSQDRFPEAFF.

The sample holds one count of this clone. The CDR3 here is CASSLADYTGELFF. The CDR3, as DNA: TGTGCCAGCAGCCTAGCGGACTACACCGGGGAGCTGTTTTTT. The V and J genes are TRBV16 and TRBJ2-2, with D possibly TRBD2 on 6 matching bases. The CDR3 has 14 residues. The V gene's germline CDR1 is KGHSY and CDR2 FQNENV. The V end was cut by 4 bases, the J end by 3 bases, with 9 bases between.

The rearrangement uses TRBV5-4 and TRBJ1-6; a weak D match, TRBD1 (5 bases). Germline CDR1 and CDR2: SGHNT and YYREEE (reference sequence). V was trimmed by 3 bases and J by 7 bases, leaving 11 bases between them. There are 14 residues in the CDR3. The CDR3: CASSYLSGNSPLHF. In nucleotides, the CDR3 is TGTGCCAGCAGCTACCTATCAGGGAATTCACCCCTCCACTTT.

The rearrangement uses TRBV7-9 and TRBJ2-3; TRBD2 agrees at 10 bases. The CDR3 consists of 19 residues. The germline gives CDR1 SEHNR, CDR2 FQNEAQ (reference sequence). J gave up 1 base and V 5 bases, and 15 bases lay outside the gene matches. For the CDR3, the DNA is TGTGCCAGCAGCCCCTCGGGGGGGGCTAGCGGGAGTCGCACAGATACGCAGTATTTT. This encodes CASSPSGGASGSRTDTQYF.

The chain uses TRBV2 and TRBJ1-1; 10 bases align to TRBD1. The CDR3 contains 13 residues. Trimming took 11 bases from V and 7 from J; bases not matched to a gene: 10. CDR1 SNHLY and CDR2 FYNNEI come from the germline V gene. CDR3 sequence reads: CARLPDRGREAFF. The CDR3 coding sequence is TGTGCCCGGTTACCTGACAGGGGGCGTGAAGCTTTCTTT.

The chain employs TRBV6-4 and TRBJ2-3; 14 bases fit TRBD2. Germline assignment: CDR1 MRHNA and CDR2 SNTAGT. The CDR3 has 15 amino acids. The trim removed 5 bases at V and 4 bases at J, leaving 2 bases unmatched. The CDR3 spells CASSRLAGGPDTQYF. CDR3 bases: TGTGCCAGCAGTCGACTAGCGGGAGGGCCAGATACGCAGTATTTT.